One and the same sample provided the 14 T cell receptor beta chains below, sequenced in a study of blood T cell repertoires in COVID-19. The method was immunoSEQ multiplex PCR; TCRdb's version includes in-frame clones alone and lacks a portion of them. The table includes around 220,000 clones, around 90% detected once. Sequences were obtained from PBMCs or T cells enriched from blood (not recorded which). These receptors originate from a woman aged 25 to 39 with acute COVID-19.

The chain couples TRBV5-4 to TRBJ2-7; 9 positions agree with TRBD1. The germline V gene has CDR1 SGHNT and CDR2 YYREEE (reference sequence). Trimming removed 5 bases from V and 2 bases from J; junction bases left unmatched: 5. This CDR3 contains 14 residues. The DNA of the CDR3 is TGTGCCAGCAGGCGGACAGGGGAAGCCTACGAGCAGTACTTC. This translates into CASRRTGEAYEQYF.

This clone showed up just a few times. The chain combines TRBV28 with TRBJ1-5; D gene uncertain. CDR1 is MDHEN, CDR2 SYDVKM, per germline. Trimming pared 6 bases from V and 7 bases from J, leaving 19 bases between. This CDR3 region has 15 residues. CDR3 DNA sequence: TGTGCCAGCAGCTCCCCCCCAGTGGGCCGACAGCCCCAGCATTTT. Translating gives CASSSPPVGRQPQHF. The full variable domain, with the rest looked up from reference TRBV28 and TRBJ1-5, is DVKVTQSSRYLVKRTGEKVFLECVQDMDHENMFWYRQDPGLGLRLIYFSYDVKMKEKGDIPEGYSVSREKKERFSLILESASTNQTSMYLCASSSPPVGRQPQHFGDGTRLSIL.

The chain combines TRBV2 with TRBJ2-7; D may be TRBD2 (5 bases). The germline V and J ends were trimmed by 2 bases and 6 bases, with 11 bases remaining between them. The germline V gene has CDR1 SNHLY and CDR2 FYNNEI. The CDR3 length is 13 residues. CDR3 DNA sequence: TGTGCCAGCAGTGAATCGCGGGTTTCCGAGCAGTACTTC. Its protein product is CASSESRVSEQYF.

This rearrangement joins TRBV7-3 to TRBJ2-1, with 7 nucleotides matching TRBD2. Germline CDR1 reads SGHTA; CDR2 reads FQGTGA. The CDR3 is 13 amino acids. V shed 5 bases, J shed 8 bases, and the junction held 6 bases outside the gene matches. CDR3 in amino acids: CASSPGTIDEQFF. CDR3 DNA sequence: TGTGCCAGCAGCCCCGGGACTATCGATGAGCAGTTCTTC. The full variable domain, with the rest looked up from reference TRBV7-3 and TRBJ2-1, is GAGVSQTPSNKVTEKGKYVELRCDPISGHTALYWYRQSLGQGPEFLIYFQGTGAADDSGLPNDRFFAVRPEGSVSTLKIQRTERGDSAVYLCASSPGTIDEQFFGPGTRLTVL.

V and J are TRBV5-1 and TRBJ2-2; 7 nucleotides align to TRBD1. The CDR3 is 16 amino acids. Per germline, CDR1 SGHRS and CDR2 YFSETQ. V was clipped by 7 bases and J by 0 bases; unmatched bases: 9. In DNA, the CDR3 is TGCGCCAGCGGACCCCTGGGACAGACGAACACCGGGGAGCTGTTTTTT. This gives the protein CASGPLGQTNTGELFF.

In its sample, this clone was seen once. The genes are TRBV5-1 and TRBJ2-3; maybe TRBD2 (5 bases). The CDR3 consists of 16 residues. The V gene's germline CDR1 is SGHRS and CDR2 YFSETQ. V lost 4 bases to trimming and J lost 4 bases, with 19 bases between them. The CDR3 DNA reads as TGCGCCAGCAGCCCCGGGGTGGGGTCAATCGCAGATACGCAGTATTTT. Amino acids: CASSPGVGSIADTQYF. The full variable domain, its missing parts supplied by reference TRBV5-1 and TRBJ2-3, is KAGVTQTPRYLIKTRGQQVTLSCSPISGHRSVSWYQQTPGQGLQFLFEYFSETQRNKGNFPGRFSGRQFSNSRSEMNVSTLELGDSALYLCASSPGVGSIADTQYFGPGTRLTVL.

V and J are TRBV6-5 and TRBJ2-5; 12 bases are shared with TRBD2. Germline V gives CDR1 MNHEY, CDR2 SVGAGI. The trim removed 5 bases at V and 4 bases at J, leaving 5 bases unmatched. This CDR3 comprises 15 residues. In nucleotides, the CDR3 is TGTGCCAGCAGTCAAAGGGGACTAGCGGGAGAGACCCAGTACTTC. Protein sequence: CASSQRGLAGETQYF.

The chain combines TRBV11-2 with TRBJ1-5, with 10 bases fitting TRBD1. The CDR3 contains 15 residues. Germline V gene data show CDR1 as SGHAT and CDR2 as FQNNGV. The V gene end was trimmed by 5 bases and the J gene end by 2 bases; junction bases not matched to a gene: 3. CDR3 bases: TGTGCCAGCAGCCCCGGGACAGGGGGCAATCAGCCCCAGCATTTT. The encoded protein is CASSPGTGGNQPQHF.

The chain employs TRBV3-1 (or the pseudogene TRBV3-2) and TRBJ2-3; TRBD2 agrees at 9 bases. The length of the CDR3 is 17 residues. Looked up from germline, CDR1 is LGHDT and CDR2 is YNNKEL (reference sequence). V shed 3 bases, J shed 3 bases, and the junction held 10 bases outside the gene matches. The CDR3 region is CASSHSSPGLATDTQYF. The CDR3 nucleotides read TGTGCCAGCAGCCACAGTTCACCGGGACTAGCAACAGATACGCAGTATTTT.

The chain links TRBV19 to TRBJ1-3; the D is unclear. CDR3 length equals 12 residues. V lost 6 bases and J lost 4, with 7 bases in between. Germline V lookup: CDR1 LNHDA, CDR2 SQIVND (reference sequence). The CDR3 sequence is CASSSPGNTIYF. DNA of the CDR3: TGTGCCAGTAGCTCTCCCGGAAACACCATATATTTT.

The chain links TRBV28 to TRBJ2-1; D is uncertain. This CDR3 is 13 amino acids long. V lost 4 bases and J lost 6, with 10 bases in between. Germline V gene sequence: CDR1 MDHEN, CDR2 SYDVKM. The CDR3 sequence: CASSSTVLNEQFF. CDR3 bases: TGTGCCAGCAGTTCAACTGTACTCAATGAGCAGTTCTTC.

The chain combines TRBV7-8 with TRBJ1-1; 9 bases line up with TRBD1. This CDR3 contains 17 residues. The ends lost 1 base at V and 7 bases at J; junction bases unmatched: 13. Germline assignment: CDR1 SGHVS and CDR2 FQNEAQ. The CDR3 loop reads CASSLEAGTGSLGEAFF. The CDR3 bases are TGTGCCAGCAGCTTAGAGGCCGGGACAGGGTCCTTGGGTGAAGCTTTCTTT.

As DNA, the CDR3 is TGTGCCAGCAGTTTTCAGGGTCTCTACGAGCAGTACTTC. Residues: CASSFQGLYEQYF. This chain links TRBV12-3 or TRBV12-4 with TRBJ2-7, with a tentative D call TRBD1 (5 bases). The CDR3 consists of 13 residues. V gave up 3 bases and J gave up 3 bases, with 9 bases separating them.

This clone is a singleton in its sample. The chain is built from TRBV10-3 and TRBJ2-1; D is perhaps TRBD1 (6 bases). Germline CDR1 ENHRY, CDR2 SYGVKD. This CDR3 is built from 13 residues. V was pared by 2 bases and J by 4 bases, with 6 bases between. The CDR3 nucleotides are TGTGCCATCAGTGAGGACAGGTACAATGAGCAGTTCTTC. It translates to CAISEDRYNEQFF.